These 6 T cell receptor beta chains originate from one sample sequenced in a study of response to subunit inactivated influenza vaccine. TCRdb independently ran MiXCR on the RT-PCR reads; one entry per CDR3 protein. The sample shows hundreds of thousands of distinct CDR3 sequences, about 18% of them seen only once. The sample in question was PBMCs from blood, obtained 5 days after vaccination. The receptors here all came from a man aged 45 to 65 who received an inactivated influenza vaccine.

The chain is built from TRBV5-1 and TRBJ2-7; D unclear. Germline-derived CDR1 and CDR2 are SGHRS and YFSETQ. With 0 bases removed from V and 0 bases from J, the gap between germline ends came to 10 bases. This CDR3 spans 15 amino acids. The chain's CDR3 is CASSLDGVSSYEQYF. CDR3 bases: TGCGCCAGCAGCTTGGATGGGGTAAGCTCCTACGAGCAGTACTTC.

This clonotype was observed at least ten times. The chain is built from TRBV5-1 and TRBJ2-3, with D tentatively TRBD1 (7 bases). V was pared by 0 bases and J by 4 bases, with 12 bases between. The CDR3 runs to 15 residues. The germline V gene encodes CDR1 SGHRS and CDR2 YFSETQ. CDR3 nucleotide sequence: TGCGCCAGCAGCTTGGGACAGGGAGGTTCAGATACGCAGTATTTT. This encodes CASSLGQGGSDTQYF. Combining the CDR3 with reference TRBV5-1 and TRBJ2-3 gives the whole variable domain KAGVTQTPRYLIKTRGQQVTLSCSPISGHRSVSWYQQTPGQGLQFLFEYFSETQRNKGNFPGRFSGRQFSNSRSEMNVSTLELGDSALYLCASSLGQGGSDTQYFGPGTRLTVL.

This clonotype was seen more than once but under ten times. The chain recombines TRBV4-2 with TRBJ2-5; tentatively, D is TRBD2 (5 bases). V lost 0 bases to trimming and J lost 2 bases, with 10 bases between them. Germline loops: CDR1 LGHNA, CDR2 YNFKEQ. The CDR3 sequence is 15 residues long. CDR3 residues: CASSQDRGLQETQYF. In DNA form, the CDR3 reads TGTGCCAGCAGCCAAGATCGGGGTCTTCAAGAGACCCAGTACTTC.

This clonotype was detected many times. This rearrangement joins TRBV20-1 to TRBJ2-5, with TRBD2 as a possible D gene (5 bases). The CDR3 totals 12 residues. V gave up 6 bases and J gave up 5 bases, with 13 bases separating them. Germline-derived CDR1 and CDR2 are DFQATT and SNEGSKA (reference sequence). CDR3 sequence (DNA): TGCAGTGCAGGGAGCGGAAGTGAGACCCAGTACTTC. It codes for CSAGSGSETQYF.

This clonotype was found once. Possible read error: a much larger clone is one base away. This chain connects TRBV5-6 to TRBJ2-1; 10 bases align to TRBD2. Per the germline V gene, CDR1 is SGHDT and CDR2 is YYEEEE. CDR3 length: 16 residues. This chain's CDR3 is CASSFLTSGAYSEQFF. Written as DNA, the CDR3 is TGTGCCAGCAGCTTCCTAACTAGCGGGGCCTACAGTGAGCAGTTCTTC.

The genes are TRBV4-3 and TRBJ2-4; a weak D match, TRBD1 (5 bases). The germline V and J ends were trimmed by 0 bases and 8 bases, with 20 bases remaining between them. The germline V gene encodes CDR1 LGHNA and CDR2 YSLEER. The CDR3 runs 17 residues. In DNA form, the CDR3 reads TGCGCCAGCAGCCAAGATCCCTTAGTAGGGGTGGGGTACATTCAGTACTTC. Its translation is CASSQDPLVGVGYIQYF.